The 27 T cell receptor beta chains below come from one sample, sequenced in a study of circulating tumor DNA in untreated peripheral T-cell lymphoma. Data came from immunoSEQ multiplex PCR; TCRdb stores just in-frame clones and leaves some out. The sample holds some 8,700 clones; about 84% are singletons and the top ten take more than 2%. Source material: tumor tissue. The receptors were gathered from a human donor with peripheral T-cell lymphoma.

This clone appeared once. The CDR3 loop is CASSRFRETQYF. CDR3 sequence (DNA): TGTGCCAGTAGTAGATTCCGAGAGACCCAGTACTTC. The chain links TRBV19 to TRBJ2-5, with unresolved D. Germline CDR1 LNHDA, CDR2 SQIVND (reference sequence). The V end lost 4 bases, the J end lost 4 bases, and 7 bases lay between the germline ends. This CDR3 region has 12 residues.

As regards this clone: One end of the junction fails to match germline, which may point to a read error. The V call is TRBV4-1, the J call TRBJ2-1, with 8 bases identical to TRBD1. The CDR3 loop spans 15 amino acids. Germline-derived CDR1 and CDR2 are MGHRA and YSYEKL. The CDR3 loop reads CANSQVRQGNNEQFF. In nucleotides, the CDR3 is TGCGCCAACAGCCAAGTAAGACAGGGGAACAATGAGCAGTTCTTC.

The rearrangement uses TRBV6-8 and TRBJ1-2; 8 bases line up with TRBD1. CDR3 size: 15 residues. J was trimmed by 2 bases and V by 6 bases; bases with no gene match: 8. CDR1 MNHGY and CDR2 SAAAGT come from the germline V gene. DNA for the CDR3: TGTGCCAGCAGCCCAACGGACAGGGAGAACTATGGCTACACCTTC. Amino acid sequence: CASSPTDRENYGYTF.

This clone was found a few times. This chain connects TRBV30 to TRBJ2-3, with 10 positions matching TRBD2. The junction had 11 bases not matched to a gene; V was cut back by 5 bases and J by 6 bases. This CDR3 has 15 residues. Germline CDR1 is GTSNPN and CDR2 is SVGIG (reference sequence). CDR3 in amino acids: CAWSKRGGSKDTQYF. In DNA form, the CDR3 reads TGTGCCTGGTCGAAGCGGGGGGGTTCAAAGGATACGCAGTATTTT. The full variable domain, completed using reference TRBV30 and TRBJ2-3, is SQTIHQWPATLVQPVGSPLSLECTVEGTSNPNLYWYRQAAGRGLQLLFYSVGIGQISSEVPQNLSASRPQDRQFILSSKKLLLSDSGFYLCAWSKRGGSKDTQYFGPGTRLTVL.

V gene TRBV11-3 combines with J gene TRBJ1-6, with D unclear. Trimming stripped 3 bases from V and 0 bases from J, with 9 bases between. This CDR3 contains 16 residues. CDR1 and CDR2 (germline): SGHNT, YENEEA. The CDR3 region has the DNA TGTGCCAGCAGCTTTCGCCGTAGCTCCTATAATTCACCCCTCCACTTT. As protein: CASSFRRSSYNSPLHF.

This chain connects TRBV18 to TRBJ2-5; no clear D. The CDR3 is 14 amino acids. V lost 2 bases and J lost 5, with 12 bases in between. Germline lookup yields CDR1 KGHSH and CDR2 LQKENI. The CDR3 protein is CASSPVQDGETQYF. The DNA for the CDR3 is TGTGCCAGCTCACCAGTGCAGGATGGTGAGACCCAGTACTTC.

The chain links TRBV18 to TRBJ2-3; tentatively, D is TRBD1 (5 bases). Germline CDR1 and CDR2: KGHSH and LQKENI. V was cut by 9 bases and J by 0 bases, with 13 bases left in between. This CDR3 has 14 residues. The CDR3 nucleotides are TGTGCCAGTTCGGCGACAGATAGCACAGATACGCAGTATTTT. Protein: CASSATDSTDTQYF.

The chain recombines TRBV29-1 with TRBJ2-7; TRBD2 aligns across 7 bases. V lost 4 bases, J lost 5 bases, and 5 bases stayed unmatched. Germline-derived CDR1 and CDR2 are SQVTM and ANQGSEA. The CDR3 length is 12 residues. The CDR3, as DNA: TGCAGCGTTGGGGAGGGAGGGGACGAGCAGTACTTC. As protein: CSVGEGGDEQYF.

As DNA, the CDR3 is TGCGCCAGCAGTGTAGGCAGGGGCTTTATGAACACTGAAGCTTTCTTT. Translation gives CASSVGRGFMNTEAFF. The V and J genes are TRBV10-2 and TRBJ1-1, with D maybe TRBD1 (6 bases). Germline V lookup: CDR1 WSHSY, CDR2 SAAADI. V was pared by 4 bases and J by 0 bases, with 15 bases between. The CDR3 extends over 16 amino acids.

The rearrangement links TRBV11-3 to TRBJ1-1, with 8 bases lining up with TRBD1. The CDR3 has 15 residues. Germline values: CDR1 SGHNT, CDR2 YENEEA. V shed 3 bases, J shed 1 base, and the junction held 4 bases outside the gene matches. This CDR3 is CASSLQGAGNTEAFF. The DNA of the CDR3 is TGTGCCAGCAGCTTGCAGGGGGCAGGGAACACTGAAGCTTTCTTT.

V is TRBV28 and J is TRBJ1-4; perhaps TRBD1 as D (5 bases). The CDR3 totals 14 residues. CDR1 is MDHEN and CDR2 is SYDVKM in the germline V gene. Trimming pared 3 bases from V and 7 bases from J, leaving 12 bases between. The CDR3 DNA reads as TGTGCCAGCAGTTTTGTCAGGGTTGGTGAAAAACTGTTTTTT. Protein sequence: CASSFVRVGEKLFF.

The chain couples TRBV11-3 to TRBJ1-1; 7 bases are a match to TRBD1. The CDR3 sequence is 14 residues long. Per germline, CDR1 SGHNT and CDR2 YENEEA. With V trimmed by 5 bases and J by 0 bases, 3 bases remained unmatched. The CDR3 DNA follows: TGTGCCAGCAGCCAGGGACAGCTGAACACTGAAGCTTTCTTT. This translates into CASSQGQLNTEAFF.

V and J are TRBV6-8 and TRBJ2-2; D may be TRBD1 or TRBD2 (5 bases each). The V gene's germline CDR1 is MNHGY and CDR2 SAAAGT. The V end was cut by 10 bases, the J end by 6 bases, with 15 bases between. This CDR3 contains 13 residues. CDR3 sequence: CATLDRDPGELFF. DNA for the CDR3: TGTGCCACCCTTGACCGGGACCCCGGGGAGCTGTTTTTT.

The genes are TRBV30 and TRBJ1-1; D call uncertain. The germline V gene has CDR1 GTSNPN and CDR2 SVGIG (reference sequence). V was pared by 0 bases and J by 0 bases, with 5 bases between. This CDR3 region has 13 residues. CDR3 region: CAWSVQMNTEAFF. The DNA for the CDR3 is TGTGCCTGGAGTGTACAAATGAACACTGAAGCTTTCTTT.

The chain is built from TRBV25-1 and TRBJ2-3; 8 nucleotides match TRBD1. This CDR3 comprises 16 residues. The germline V gene encodes CDR1 MGHDK and CDR2 SYGVNS. V was pared by 3 bases and J by 1 base, with 6 bases of the junction left unmatched. The DNA of the CDR3 is TGTGCCAGCAGTGACAGGGGGCGGTACGGCACAGATACGCAGTATTTT. Protein: CASSDRGRYGTDTQYF.

The chain joins TRBV19 to TRBJ1-2; D is possibly TRBD1 (6 bases). V was cut by 5 bases and J by 0 bases, with 13 bases left in between. The CDR3 sequence is 15 residues long. Germline V gene data show CDR1 as LNHDA and CDR2 as SQIVND (reference sequence). In DNA form, the CDR3 reads TGTGCCAGTAGTCTGGACAGTTGGCCTAACTATGGCTACACCTTC. It encodes CASSLDSWPNYGYTF.

CDR3 sequence reads: CASRTISTDTQYF. Written as DNA, the CDR3 is TGTGCCAGCAGAACCATTAGCACAGATACGCAGTATTTT. J is TRBJ2-3 and V is TRBV2; D ambiguous. V was clipped by 6 bases and J by 0 bases, with 7 bases between them. Germline assignment: CDR1 SNHLY and CDR2 FYNNEI. The CDR3 sequence is 13 residues long.

The table lists this clone with a count of one. DNA of the CDR3: TGCAGCGTTGACGAGGGGCTCCTCAACGGGCAGTACTTC. As protein: CSVDEGLLNGQYF. The chain carries TRBV29-1 and TRBJ2-7; possibly TRBD1 or TRBD2 for D (5 bases each). The CDR3 covers 13 residues. The germline gives CDR1 SQVTM, CDR2 ANQGSEA. The germline V and J ends were trimmed by 3 bases and 9 bases, with 18 bases remaining between them.

The chain employs TRBV19 and TRBJ1-1; possible D gene TRBD1, 6 bases. The ends were cut back, 5 bases at V and 2 bases at J, with 15 bases in the middle. Germline CDR1 is LNHDA and CDR2 is SQIVND (reference sequence). The CDR3 runs to 15 residues. The DNA for the CDR3 is TGTGCCAGTAGTGTTTCCCGGACAGCTAACACTGAAGCTTTCTTT. Encoded protein: CASSVSRTANTEAFF. The full variable domain, its missing parts supplied by reference TRBV19 and TRBJ1-1, is DGGITQSPKYLFRKEGQNVTLSCEQNLNHDAMYWYRQDPGQGLRLIYYSQIVNDFQKGDIAEGYSVSREKKESFPLTVTSAQKNPTAFYLCASSVSRTANTEAFFGQGTRLTVV.

Here the CDR3 DNA reads TGTGCCAGCCTGGGATCCTCCTCTCCCGGGGAGCTGTTTTTT. It codes for CASLGSSSPGELFF. The chain uses TRBV6-8 and TRBJ2-2; D uncertain. Per the germline V gene, CDR1 is MNHGY and CDR2 is SAAAGT. This CDR3 is built from 14 residues. V was pared by 8 bases and J by 6 bases, with 16 bases between.

The chain combines TRBV14 with TRBJ1-4, with 7 bases that match TRBD1. The CDR3 covers 17 residues. Trimming took 4 bases from V and 0 from J; bases not matched to a gene: 8. Germline V gene lookup returns CDR1 SGHDN and CDR2 FVKESK. The CDR3 DNA reads as TGTGCCAGCAGCCTTCAAGAGGGGGCCGCAACTAATGAAAAACTGTTTTTT. Translating it yields CASSLQEGAATNEKLFF.

This clone was seen more than once but under ten times. The rearrangement joins TRBV16 to TRBJ1-2; D gene uncertain. The CDR3 is 17 amino acids. With 0 bases removed from V and 1 base from J, the gap between germline ends came to 15 bases. Germline CDR1 KGHSY, CDR2 FQNENV. The DNA for the CDR3 is TGTGCCAGCAGCCAATCGAGTAGGGATGGAGTTAACTATGGCTACACCTTC. Protein product: CASSQSSRDGVNYGYTF.

The genes are TRBV18 and TRBJ1-1, with 7 bases that match TRBD1. V lost 6 bases, J lost 1 base, and 5 bases stayed unmatched. Germline CDR1 is KGHSH and CDR2 is LQKENI. This CDR3 has 14 amino acids. CDR3 sequence (DNA): TGTGCCAGCTCCGTGGGGACAGCGAACACTGAAGCTTTCTTT. Encoded protein: CASSVGTANTEAFF.

This clone was counted a few times. The chain has TRBV19 and TRBJ2-5; D is unresolved. The CDR3 totals 11 residues. Per germline, CDR1 LNHDA and CDR2 SQIVND (reference sequence). The CDR3 loop is CTTGSGPRQYF. The CDR3 nucleotides read TGTACCACCGGTTCGGGCCCCCGCCAGTACTTC.

The J gene is TRBJ1-2, the V gene TRBV19; possibly TRBD1 for D (5 bases). Looked up from germline, CDR1 is LNHDA and CDR2 is SQIVND (reference sequence). Trimming cost V 8 bases and J 5 bases, with 12 bases left between them. The length of the CDR3 is 12 residues. The CDR3 protein is CASYGQGYGYTF. The CDR3 nucleotides read TGTGCCAGTTACGGCCAGGGTTATGGCTACACCTTC.

The gene calls are TRBV30 and TRBJ1-5, with D maybe TRBD1 (5 bases). The CDR3 has 15 amino acids. Trimming left V 3 bases short and J 2 bases short, with 14 bases between. The V gene's germline CDR1 is GTSNPN and CDR2 SVGIG (reference sequence). CDR3 DNA sequence: TGTGCCTGGAGCGCCCCGGGACCGCGCAATCAGCCCCAGCATTTT. Its protein product is CAWSAPGPRNQPQHF.

The chain joins TRBV19 to TRBJ2-3; TRBD1 matches 10 bases. After removal of 9 bases from V and 3 bases from J, the junction contained 9 bases not matched to a gene. Germline assignment: CDR1 LNHDA and CDR2 SQIVND (reference sequence). The CDR3 is 15 residues long. The CDR3 loop reads CASVGRDRGTDTQYF. The CDR3, as DNA: TGTGCCAGCGTAGGCCGGGACAGGGGAACAGATACGCAGTATTTT.